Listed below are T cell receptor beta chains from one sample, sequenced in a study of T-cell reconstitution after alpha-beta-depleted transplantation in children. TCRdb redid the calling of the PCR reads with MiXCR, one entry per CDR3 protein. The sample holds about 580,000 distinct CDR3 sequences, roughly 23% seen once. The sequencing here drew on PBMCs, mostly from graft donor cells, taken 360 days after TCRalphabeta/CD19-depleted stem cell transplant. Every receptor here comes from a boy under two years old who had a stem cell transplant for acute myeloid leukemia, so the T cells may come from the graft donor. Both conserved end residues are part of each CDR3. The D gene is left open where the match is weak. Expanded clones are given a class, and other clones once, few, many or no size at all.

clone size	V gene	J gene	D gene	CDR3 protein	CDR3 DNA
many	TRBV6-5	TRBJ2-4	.	CASSLTGGTSKNIQYF	TGTGCCAGCAGTTTAACTGGGGGGACCTCCAAAAACATTCAGTACTTC
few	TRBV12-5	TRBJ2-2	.	CASALGLGNTGELFF	TGTGCTAGTGCCCTGGGGTTAGGGAACACCGGGGAGCTGTTTTTT
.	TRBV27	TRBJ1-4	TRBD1	CASSLNQGAYEKLFF	TGTGCCAGCAGTTTAAACCAGGGGGCATATGAAAAACTGTTTTTT
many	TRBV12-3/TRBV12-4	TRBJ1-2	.	CASSLTEWGYTF	TGTGCCAGCAGTTTAACCGAATGGGGCTACACCTTC
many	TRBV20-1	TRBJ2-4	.	CSAREQGLAKNIQYF	TGCAGTGCTAGAGAGCAGGGGCTAGCCAAAAACATTCAGTACTTC
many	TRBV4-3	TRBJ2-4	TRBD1	CASSQEGIQGGAKNIQYF	TGCGCCAGCAGCCAAGAGGGGATACAGGGGGGAGCCAAAAACATTCAGTACTTC
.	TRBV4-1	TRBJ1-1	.	CASSHGREPEAFF	TGCGCCAGCAGCCACGGCCGGGAGCCTGAAGCTTTCTTT
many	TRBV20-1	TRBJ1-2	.	CSARAGQPGYTF	TGCAGTGCTAGGGCCGGGCAGCCAGGCTACACCTTC
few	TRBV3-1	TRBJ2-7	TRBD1	CASSHPGQGGNYEQYF	TGTGCCAGCAGTCACCCGGGACAGGGAGGAAACTACGAGCAGTACTTC
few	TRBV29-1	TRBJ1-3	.	CSVKQSSGNTIYF	TGCAGCGTGAAACAGAGCTCTGGAAACACCATATATTTT
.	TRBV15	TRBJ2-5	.	CATSNRQGTETQYF	TGTGCCACCAGCAACCGCCAGGGTACAGAGACCCAGTACTTC
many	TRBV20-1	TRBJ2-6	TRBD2	CSSPAGGSSGANVLTF	TGCAGTTCCCCAGCGGGGGGGAGCTCTGGGGCCAACGTCCTGACTTTC